The 24 T cell receptor beta chains given below trace back to one sample, sequenced in a study of T-cell reconstitution after alpha-beta-depleted transplantation in children. Unique molecular identifiers were built into the TCRbeta library. TCRdb re-derived calls from the PCR reads in MiXCR, one entry per CDR3 protein. The repertoire holds about 590,000 distinct CDR3 sequences, with 13% as singletons. The specimen comprised PBMCs, mostly from graft donor cells, sampled 360 days after TCRalphabeta/CD19-depleted stem cell transplant. Receptors were obtained from a male patient younger than 18 who had a stem cell transplant for acute myeloid leukemia, so the T cells may come from the graft donor.

This clonotype occurred many times. The CDR3 coding sequence is TGTGCCAGCGGAGCGACTAGCGGGGTCCTTCAAGAGACCCAGTACTTC. Translated: CASGATSGVLQETQYF. The chain is built from TRBV7-9 and TRBJ2-5; 11 positions agree with TRBD2. J gave up 2 bases and V 8 bases, and 10 bases lay outside the gene matches. Germline loops: CDR1 SEHNR, CDR2 FQNEAQ (reference sequence). This CDR3 contains 16 residues.

The rearrangement joins TRBV6-5 to TRBJ2-7, with 7 positions matching TRBD1. V lost 4 bases, J lost 3 bases, and 12 bases stayed unmatched. The germline gives CDR1 MNHEY, CDR2 SVGAGI. The CDR3 contains 16 residues. The CDR3 nucleotides are TGTGCCAGCAGTTCCGTCGACAGGGTAGTCTTCTACGAGCAGTACTTC. Protein sequence: CASSSVDRVVFYEQYF.

This clonotype was recorded at least ten times. The chain has TRBV24-1 and TRBJ2-1; D gene ambiguous. The germline gives CDR1 KGHDR, CDR2 SFDVKD. Trimming took off 2 bases at V and 12 bases at J, with 16 bases between the two ends. The CDR3 covers 14 residues. CDR3 coding DNA: TGTGCCACCAGTGATTCTGCGATCGGGTGGGGGCAGTTCTTC. It encodes CATSDSAIGWGQFF.

The chain has TRBV6-2 or TRBV6-3 and TRBJ1-2; 10 positions agree with TRBD1. This CDR3 is built from 14 residues. CDR1 is MNHEY, CDR2 SVGEGT, per germline. The trim removed 6 bases at V and 5 bases at J, leaving 6 bases unmatched. The CDR3 bases are TGTGCCAGCAGACCCGGGACAGGGGTTTATGGCTACACCTTC. Its protein is CASRPGTGVYGYTF.

CDR3 bases: TGTGCCACCCAGGGAGGTGGGGGCCAAGAGACCCAGTACTTC. It specifies CATQGGGGQETQYF. The chain couples TRBV10-3 to TRBJ2-5; TRBD2 is a possible D gene (6 bases). The germline CDR1 and CDR2 sequences are ENHRY and SYGVKD. Trimming left V 10 bases short and J 1 base short, with 16 bases between. The CDR3 totals 14 residues.

This clonotype appeared many times. CDR3 in DNA: TGTGCCAGCAGTTACGAGGGTTACACTGAAGCTTTCTTT. The encoded protein is CASSYEGYTEAFF. V gene TRBV6-5 combines with J gene TRBJ1-1; D call uncertain. Germline V gives CDR1 MNHEY, CDR2 SVGAGI. The CDR3 runs to 13 residues. Between the trimmed V and J ends, which lost 2 bases and 3 bases, there was a span of 7 bases.

This clonotype was detected only a few times. The gene calls are TRBV5-1 and TRBJ2-3; either TRBD1 or TRBD2 may fit D (5 bases each). With 4 bases removed from V and 4 bases from J, the gap between germline ends came to 10 bases. Per germline, CDR1 SGHRS and CDR2 YFSETQ. CDR3 size: 13 residues. CDR3 in DNA: TGCGCCAGCAGCGGGACCTTGCCAGATACGCAGTATTTT. This codes for CASSGTLPDTQYF.

The V call is TRBV29-1, the J call TRBJ2-7; D is ambiguous. The CDR3 runs to 12 residues. Trimming stripped 4 bases from V and 6 bases from J, with 13 bases between. Germline V gives CDR1 SQVTM, CDR2 ANQGSEA. The CDR3 protein is CSVGRDGVEQYF. The CDR3 DNA sequence: TGCAGCGTTGGTCGTGACGGAGTCGAGCAGTACTTC.

Ten or more counts support this clonotype. The rearrangement uses TRBV7-8 and TRBJ2-7; a weak D match, TRBD1 (7 bases). The CDR3 runs 16 residues. Germline V gene data show CDR1 as SGHVS and CDR2 as FQNEAQ. V was cut by 2 bases and J by 9 bases, with 23 bases left in between. As DNA, the CDR3 is TGTGCCAGCAGCTTACGTTTTGGCGGGACAGTTCCGGGGCAGTACTTC. Its translation is CASSLRFGGTVPGQYF. Full variable domain (missing parts from reference TRBV7-8 and TRBJ2-7): GAGVSQSPRYKVAKRGQDVALRCDPISGHVSLFWYQQALGQGPEFLTYFQNEAQLDKSGLPSDRFFAERPEGSVSTLKIQRTQQEDSAVYLCASSLRFGGTVPGQYFGPGTRLTVT.

This clonotype was recorded a few times. This chain uses TRBV20-1 with TRBJ2-7; D is unclear. The DNA end is a closer match to TRBJ2-5, so the J assignment may be wrong. Germline V lookup: CDR1 DFQATT, CDR2 SNEGSKA (reference sequence). The CDR3 length is 10 residues. DNA of the CDR3: TGCAGTGCCCCCCTTGAGACCCAGTACTTC. Its translation is CSAPLETQYF.

With regard to this clonotype: One junction end disagrees with the germline gene, perhaps due to a read error. The V call is TRBV15, the J call TRBJ1-2; a weak D match, TRBD1 (6 bases). Germline-derived CDR1 and CDR2 are LNHNV and YYDKDF (reference sequence). The CDR3 extends over 13 amino acids. As DNA, the CDR3 is TGTGCCACCAGCAGAGAGGGGAGCATATGGGGGCACTTC. Translating it yields CATSREGSIWGHF.

Concerning this clonotype itself: Just one base apart from a much larger clone, this may be a read error. The chain uses TRBV28 and TRBJ1-3; D is perhaps TRBD1 (5 bases). This CDR3 is built from 17 residues. The germline CDR1 and CDR2 sequences are MDHEN and SYDVKM. The CDR3 DNA reads as TGTGCCAGAAGTTTTTCGGGGGTCGCTCTCTCTGGAAACACCATATATTTT. Amino acids: CARSFSGVALSGNTIYF.

In its sample, this clonotype was seen many times. The rearrangement joins TRBV12-3 or TRBV12-4 to TRBJ2-7, with 8 bases aligning to TRBD1. V was clipped by 3 bases and J by 5 bases; unmatched bases: 6. The CDR3 sequence is 14 residues long. This chain's CDR3 is CASSLGTGGHEQYF. The CDR3 nucleotides read TGTGCCAGCAGTTTGGGGACAGGAGGCCACGAGCAGTACTTC.

CDR3 sequence: CASSQDLPVGLNEQFF. The CDR3 DNA is TGTGCCAGCAGCCAAGATCTTCCGGTGGGGCTCAATGAGCAGTTCTTC. This chain joins TRBV4-2 and TRBJ2-1, with D possibly being TRBD1 (5 bases). Germline assignment: CDR1 LGHNA and CDR2 YNFKEQ. The CDR3 contains 16 residues. V gave up 0 bases and J gave up 6 bases, with 15 bases separating them.

Many counts were recorded for this clonotype. V is TRBV11-2 and J is TRBJ2-1; D uncertain. V was shortened by 6 bases and J by 9 bases, with 3 bases between the two germline ends. Germline-derived CDR1 and CDR2 are SGHAT and FQNNGV. There are 9 residues in the CDR3. The CDR3 nucleotides read TGTGCCAGCAGTCGTGAGCAGTTCTTC. It is translated as CASSREQFF.

The J gene is TRBJ2-5, the V gene TRBV29-1, with D possibly TRBD2 on 7 matching bases. This CDR3 contains 13 residues. With 4 bases removed from V and 5 bases from J, the gap between germline ends came to 14 bases. From germline, CDR1 is SQVTM and CDR2 ANQGSEA. In nucleotides, the CDR3 is TGCAGCGTTGGAGGGGGGCGGGGGGAGACCCAGTACTTC. Its translation is CSVGGGRGETQYF.

This clonotype was detected only a few times. This chain uses TRBV4-1 with TRBJ2-1, with D perhaps given as TRBD1 or TRBD2 (6 bases each). The CDR3 consists of 16 residues. CDR1 is MGHRA and CDR2 is YSYEKL in the germline V gene. The V end lost 4 bases, the J end lost 7 bases, and 20 bases lay between the germline ends. This CDR3 reads CASSPLQAEGGNEQFF. CDR3 bases: TGCGCCAGCAGCCCGTTACAGGCGGAGGGGGGTAATGAGCAGTTCTTC.

This clonotype occurred once. The rearrangement joins TRBV29-1 to TRBJ2-7; D call uncertain. Deletions cut 2 bases from V and 0 bases from J, with 11 bases between. The CDR3 is made up of 14 amino acids. The germline gives CDR1 SQVTM, CDR2 ANQGSEA. DNA of the CDR3: TGCAGCGTTGAAACAAGCTTATACTCCTACGAGCAGTACTTC. Residues: CSVETSLYSYEQYF.

This clonotype was counted ten times or more. The CDR3 bases are TGTGCCAGCAGCTTAGTATCCCTAGGTAATGAGCAGTTCTTC. The encoded protein is CASSLVSLGNEQFF. The chain couples TRBV7-8 to TRBJ2-1; D is unresolved. V was pared by 1 base and J by 7 bases, with 11 bases between. Germline CDR1 and CDR2: SGHVS and FQNEAQ. CDR3 length equals 14 residues.

The chain is built from TRBV12-3 or TRBV12-4 and TRBJ2-1; D possibly corresponds to TRBD1 (5 bases). V lost 2 bases and J lost 10, with 15 bases in between. The CDR3 extends over 14 amino acids. This CDR3 is CASSLYQGSNEQFF. The CDR3 DNA reads as TGTGCCAGCAGTTTATATCAGGGTAGCAACGAGCAGTTCTTC.

This clonotype was seen only a few times. V and J are TRBV20-1 and TRBJ1-5, with D unclear. Germline-derived CDR1 and CDR2 are DFQATT and SNEGSKA (reference sequence). V lost 0 bases and J lost 2, with 14 bases in between. The CDR3 has 16 amino acids. The CDR3 DNA reads TGCAGTGCTAGAGATCACCCGGTCGCAGGCAATCAGCCCCAGCATTTT. Amino acids: CSARDHPVAGNQPQHF.

In its sample, this clonotype was seen many times. An end of the junction differs from the germline gene, which may be a read error. V gene TRBV7-7 combines with J gene TRBJ2-7; TRBD1 agrees at 10 bases. The germline gives CDR1 SSHAT, CDR2 FNYEAQ (reference sequence). CDR3 size: 15 residues. The CDR3 spells CASSAGQGTGYEQYF. The CDR3 DNA is TGTGCTAGCAGCGCGGGACAGGGGACCGGGTACGAGCAGTACTTC.

The V call is TRBV15, the J call TRBJ2-3, with D possibly being TRBD2 (6 bases). The CDR3 loop spans 15 amino acids. Trimming took 0 bases from V and 3 from J, leaving 10 bases between them. The germline V gene has CDR1 LNHNV and CDR2 YYDKDF (reference sequence). CDR3 loop: CATSRDSAGTDTQYF. DNA for the CDR3: TGTGCCACCAGCAGAGACAGCGCGGGAACAGATACGCAGTATTTT.

The chain carries TRBV7-3 and TRBJ2-1, with D tentatively TRBD2 (5 bases). The CDR3 has 17 residues. V lost 1 base and J 12 bases, leaving 25 bases between the germline ends. Germline V gives CDR1 SGHTA, CDR2 FQGTGA. The CDR3 nucleotides are TGTGCCAGCAGCTTAATCCTCCTAATAGCGAATGTTACGGGGCAGTTCTTC. It translates to CASSLILLIANVTGQFF.